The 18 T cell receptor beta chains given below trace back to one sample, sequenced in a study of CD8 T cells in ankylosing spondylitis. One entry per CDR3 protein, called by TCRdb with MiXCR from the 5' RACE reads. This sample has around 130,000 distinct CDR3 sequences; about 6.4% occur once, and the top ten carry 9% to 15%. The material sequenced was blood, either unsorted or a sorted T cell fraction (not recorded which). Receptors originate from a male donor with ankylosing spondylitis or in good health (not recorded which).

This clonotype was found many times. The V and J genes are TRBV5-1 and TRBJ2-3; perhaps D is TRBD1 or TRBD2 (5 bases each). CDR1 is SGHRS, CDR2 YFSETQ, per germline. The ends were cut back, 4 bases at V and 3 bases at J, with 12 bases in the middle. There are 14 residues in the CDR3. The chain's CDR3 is CASSRADKTDTQYF. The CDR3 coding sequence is TGCGCCAGCAGCCGAGCGGACAAAACAGATACGCAGTATTTT.

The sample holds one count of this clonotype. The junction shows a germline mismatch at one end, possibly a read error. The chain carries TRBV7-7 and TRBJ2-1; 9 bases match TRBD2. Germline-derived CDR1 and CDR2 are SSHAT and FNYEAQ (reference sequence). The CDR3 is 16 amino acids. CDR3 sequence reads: CASSLGAGGTYNEQFF. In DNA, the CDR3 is TGTGCTAGCAGCTTGGGAGCGGGAGGCACCTACAATGAGCAGTTCTTC.

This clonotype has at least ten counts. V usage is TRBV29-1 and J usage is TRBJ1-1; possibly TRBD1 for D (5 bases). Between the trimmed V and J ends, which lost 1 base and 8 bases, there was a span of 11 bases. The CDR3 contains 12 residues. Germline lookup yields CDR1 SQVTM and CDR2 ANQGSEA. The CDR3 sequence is CSVEGGTVEAFF. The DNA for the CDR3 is TGCAGCGTTGAAGGGGGCACAGTAGAAGCTTTCTTT.

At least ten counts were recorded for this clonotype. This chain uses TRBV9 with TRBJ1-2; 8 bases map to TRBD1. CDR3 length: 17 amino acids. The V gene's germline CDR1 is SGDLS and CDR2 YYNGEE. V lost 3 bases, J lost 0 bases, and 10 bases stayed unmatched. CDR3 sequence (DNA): TGTGCCAGCAGCGGGCGGACAGGGACCAAAGCTAACTATGGCTACACCTTC. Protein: CASSGRTGTKANYGYTF.

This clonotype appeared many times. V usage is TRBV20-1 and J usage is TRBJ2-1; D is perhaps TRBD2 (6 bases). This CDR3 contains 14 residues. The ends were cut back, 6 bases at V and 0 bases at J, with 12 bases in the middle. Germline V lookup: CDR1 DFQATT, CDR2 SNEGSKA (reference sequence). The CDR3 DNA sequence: TGCAGTGCGATAGCGGAGAGCTCCTACAATGAGCAGTTCTTC. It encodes CSAIAESSYNEQFF.

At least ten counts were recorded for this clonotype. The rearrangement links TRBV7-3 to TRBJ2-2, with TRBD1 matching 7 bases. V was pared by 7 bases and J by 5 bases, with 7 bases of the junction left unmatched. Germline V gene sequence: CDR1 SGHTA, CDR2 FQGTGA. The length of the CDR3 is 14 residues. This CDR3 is CASTPGRGTGELFF. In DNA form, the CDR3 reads TGTGCCAGCACTCCCGGCAGGGGGACCGGGGAGCTGTTTTTT.

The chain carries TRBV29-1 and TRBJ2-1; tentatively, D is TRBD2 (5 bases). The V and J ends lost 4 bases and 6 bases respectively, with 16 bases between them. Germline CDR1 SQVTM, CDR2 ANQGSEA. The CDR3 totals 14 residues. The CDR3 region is CSVAERRVGNEQFF. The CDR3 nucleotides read TGCAGCGTTGCAGAGCGGCGGGTTGGCAATGAGCAGTTCTTC.

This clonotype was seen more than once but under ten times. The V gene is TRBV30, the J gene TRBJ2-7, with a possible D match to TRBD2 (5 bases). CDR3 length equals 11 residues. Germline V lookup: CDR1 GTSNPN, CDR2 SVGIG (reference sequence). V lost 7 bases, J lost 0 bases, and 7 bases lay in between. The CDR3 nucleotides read TGTGCCTTGGACTTCTCCTACGAGCAGTACTTC. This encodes CALDFSYEQYF.

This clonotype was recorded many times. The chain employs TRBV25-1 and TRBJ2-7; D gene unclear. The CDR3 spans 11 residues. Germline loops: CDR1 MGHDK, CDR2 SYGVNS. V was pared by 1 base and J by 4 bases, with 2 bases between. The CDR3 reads CASSEFYEQYF. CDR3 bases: TGTGCCAGCAGTGAATTTTACGAGCAGTACTTC.

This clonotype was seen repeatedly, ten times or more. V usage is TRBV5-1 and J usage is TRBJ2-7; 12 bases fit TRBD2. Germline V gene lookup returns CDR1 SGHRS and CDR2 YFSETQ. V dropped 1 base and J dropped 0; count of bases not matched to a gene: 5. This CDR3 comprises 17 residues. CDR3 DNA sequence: TGCGCCAGCAGCTTGAGGACTAGCGGGGCCATCTCCTACGAGCAGTACTTC. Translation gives CASSLRTSGAISYEQYF.

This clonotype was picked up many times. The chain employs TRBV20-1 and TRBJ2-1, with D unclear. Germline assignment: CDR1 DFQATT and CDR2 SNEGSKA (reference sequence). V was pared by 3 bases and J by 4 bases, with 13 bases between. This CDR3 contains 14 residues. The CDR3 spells CSASEPVKYNEQFF. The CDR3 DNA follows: TGCAGTGCTAGCGAGCCGGTGAAATACAATGAGCAGTTCTTC.

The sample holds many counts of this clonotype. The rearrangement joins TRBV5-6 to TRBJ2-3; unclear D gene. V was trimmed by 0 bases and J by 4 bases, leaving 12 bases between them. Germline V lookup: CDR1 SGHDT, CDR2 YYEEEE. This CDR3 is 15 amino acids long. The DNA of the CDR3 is TGTGCCAGCAGCTTGGCCGCGGATGGGGCAGATACGCAGTATTTT. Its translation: CASSLAADGADTQYF.

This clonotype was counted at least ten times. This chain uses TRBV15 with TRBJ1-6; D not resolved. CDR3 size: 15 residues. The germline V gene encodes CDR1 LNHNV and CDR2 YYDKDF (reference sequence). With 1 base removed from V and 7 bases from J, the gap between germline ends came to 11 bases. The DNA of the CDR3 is TGTGCCACCAGCAGAGTTGGGGATTGGAATTCACCCCTCCACTTT. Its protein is CATSRVGDWNSPLHF.

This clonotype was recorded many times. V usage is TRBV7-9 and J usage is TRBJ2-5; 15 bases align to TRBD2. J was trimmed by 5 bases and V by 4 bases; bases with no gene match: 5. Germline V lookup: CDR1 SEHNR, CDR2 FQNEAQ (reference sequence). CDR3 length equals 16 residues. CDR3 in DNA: TGTGCCAGCAGCTCGGGACTAGCGGGAGGTCGTGAGACCCAGTACTTC. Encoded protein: CASSSGLAGGRETQYF.

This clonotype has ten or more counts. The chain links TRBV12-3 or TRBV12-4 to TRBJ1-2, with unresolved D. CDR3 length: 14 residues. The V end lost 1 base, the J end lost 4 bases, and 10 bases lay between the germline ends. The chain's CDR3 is CASSLVAGIYGYTF. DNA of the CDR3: TGTGCCAGCAGTTTAGTCGCGGGGATCTATGGCTACACCTTC.

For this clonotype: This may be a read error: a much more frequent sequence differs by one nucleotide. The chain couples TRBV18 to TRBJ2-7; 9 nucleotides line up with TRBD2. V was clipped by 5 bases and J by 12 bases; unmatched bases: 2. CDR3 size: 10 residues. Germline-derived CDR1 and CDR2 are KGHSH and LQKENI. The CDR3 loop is CASSASGMYF. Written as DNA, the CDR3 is TGTGCCAGCTCAGCTAGCGGGATGTACTTC.

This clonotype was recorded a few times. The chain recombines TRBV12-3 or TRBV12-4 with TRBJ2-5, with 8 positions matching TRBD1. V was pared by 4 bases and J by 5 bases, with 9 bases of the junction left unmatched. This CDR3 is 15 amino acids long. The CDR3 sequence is CASSSRTGTDETQYF. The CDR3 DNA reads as TGTGCCAGCAGTTCCCGGACAGGGACTGATGAGACCCAGTACTTC.

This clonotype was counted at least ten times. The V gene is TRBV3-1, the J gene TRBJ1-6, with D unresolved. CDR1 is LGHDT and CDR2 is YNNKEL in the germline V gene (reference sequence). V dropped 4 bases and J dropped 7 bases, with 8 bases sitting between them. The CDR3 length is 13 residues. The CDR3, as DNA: TGTGCCAGCAGCCGTTCGAAGAATTCACCCCTCCACTTT. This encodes CASSRSKNSPLHF. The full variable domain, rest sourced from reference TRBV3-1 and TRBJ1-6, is DTAVSQTPKYLVTQMGNDKSIKCEQNLGHDTMYWYKQDSKKFLKIMFSYNNKELIINETVPNRFSPKSPDKAHLNLHINSLELGDSAVYFCASSRSKNSPLHFGNGTRLTVT.